Presented here are 8 T cell receptor beta chains from one specimen sequenced in a study of blood T cells in healthy people across ages. A second PCR of about 6 to 11 cycles used a sample-barcoded 5' primer and a J-beta primer mix. MiXCR, run by TCRdb on the 5' RACE reads, gives a single entry per CDR3 protein. The sample records more than 900,000 distinct CDR3 sequences, around 25% being singletons. These data also formed part of another study, on T cells of mothers and their children.

The sequencing sample was made of blood. Receptors were obtained from a girl aged 2-10 years in good health.

There are a few counts of this clonotype. The rearrangement links TRBV5-1 to TRBJ2-7; 8 nucleotides align to TRBD2. Trimming removed 0 bases from V and 3 bases from J; junction bases left unmatched: 8. CDR3 length: 16 residues. The germline V gene encodes CDR1 SGHRS and CDR2 YFSETQ. Here the CDR3 reads CASSLGSGGRYYEQYF. DNA of the CDR3: TGCGCCAGCAGCTTGGGAAGCGGGGGAAGGTACTACGAGCAGTACTTC.

This clonotype was counted a few times. The chain has TRBV7-2 and TRBJ2-7; D might be TRBD2 (5 bases). The CDR3 contains 14 residues. Germline V gene sequence: CDR1 SGHTA, CDR2 FQGNSA. Trimming took off 1 base at V and 3 bases at J, with 10 bases between the two ends. Here the CDR3 reads CASSLERSYYEQYF. CDR3 sequence (DNA): TGTGCCAGCAGCTTAGAGCGGTCTTACTACGAGCAGTACTTC.

The gene calls are TRBV7-2 and TRBJ2-1; D is ambiguous. Germline CDR1 is SGHTA and CDR2 is FQGNSA. This CDR3 has 12 residues. Trimming left V 8 bases short and J 0 bases short, with 5 bases between. The CDR3 loop is CASDNSYNEQFF. In nucleotides, the CDR3 is TGTGCCAGCGACAACTCCTACAATGAGCAGTTCTTC.

In DNA form, the CDR3 reads TGTGCCAGCAGCCGCGAGAACGAGCAGTACTTC. As protein: CASSRENEQYF. The chain uses TRBV3-1 and TRBJ2-7; the D is unclear. Germline loops: CDR1 LGHDT, CDR2 YNNKEL (reference sequence). The CDR3 runs 11 residues. Deletions cut 4 bases from V and 5 bases from J, with 6 bases between.

The rearrangement uses TRBV15 and TRBJ1-4; unclear D gene. Germline CDR1 and CDR2: LNHNV and YYDKDF (reference sequence). The CDR3 is made up of 15 amino acids. V was shortened by 5 bases and J by 2 bases, with 12 bases between the two germline ends. CDR3: CATSPLTGTNEKLFF. CDR3 bases: TGTGCCACCAGCCCCCTCACGGGGACTAATGAAAAACTGTTTTTT.

This chain connects TRBV5-1 to TRBJ2-3; 7 bases are a match to TRBD2. Germline V CDR1 and CDR2: SGHRS, YFSETQ. The V segment lost 0 bases and the J segment 0 bases; nucleotides outside the gene matches: 7. The CDR3 loop spans 17 amino acids. The CDR3 reads CASSLAGSSGSTDTQYF. CDR3 nucleotide sequence: TGCGCCAGCAGCTTGGCCGGCTCTAGCGGAAGCACAGATACGCAGTATTTT.

This clonotype was counted a few times. Here the CDR3 reads CASSLDPAGGRETQYF. The DNA of the CDR3 is TGCGCCAGCAGCTTGGACCCAGCGGGGGGTAGGGAGACCCAGTACTTC. This chain joins TRBV5-1 and TRBJ2-5; 9 positions agree with TRBD2. With V trimmed by 0 bases and J by 5 bases, 8 bases remained unmatched. From germline, CDR1 is SGHRS and CDR2 YFSETQ. CDR3 length: 16 amino acids.

The V gene is TRBV7-9, the J gene TRBJ2-5, with D possibly TRBD2 on 5 matching bases. The CDR3 sequence is 14 residues long. The V end lost 5 bases, the J end lost 2 bases, and 12 bases lay between the germline ends. Germline CDR1 is SEHNR and CDR2 is FQNEAQ (reference sequence). The CDR3: CASSPWGVQETQYF. The CDR3 DNA sequence: TGTGCCAGCAGCCCCTGGGGAGTTCAAGAGACCCAGTACTTC.